This entry is about one T cell receptor (beta chain). Its antigen is currently unknown. The sample comes from a study of T cell responses to AZD1222 COVID-19 vaccine. General study findings and limits: With dominance at 160-218 and 743-854, vaccine-associated CD4 TCRs spanned spike. At study baseline, merely five or six AZD1222 recipients were seropositive.

V was clipped by 5 bases and J by 0 bases, with 8 bases between them. The CDR3 length is 13 residues. Analyses pooled second doses at about 4 or about 12 weeks. The method was immunoSEQ multiplex PCR; TCRdb's version includes in-frame clones alone and lacks a portion of them. The table has approximately 110,000 clones, roughly 85% seen once. The chain couples TRBV12-3 or TRBV12-4 to TRBJ2-7; D is unresolved. This receptor was taken from an adult who received the AZD1222 COVID-19 vaccine. Sequencing was performed on peripheral blood, taken 28 days after the second AZD1222 dose. CDR3 in amino acids: CASSADGSYEQYF. The CDR3 DNA reads as TGTGCCAGCAGTGCGGACGGCTCCTACGAGCAGTACTTC.